The 24 T cell receptor beta chains listed next were all sequenced from one sample in a study of T cells in Graves' hyperthyroidism and ophthalmopathy. RNA transcripts yielded amplified TCR beta CDR3 regions. TCR CDR3 underwent first-round RT-PCR with the HTBI primer set. TCRdb reprocessed the multiplex PCR reads with MiXCR, giving one entry per CDR3 protein. The table lists hundreds of thousands of distinct CDR3 sequences, about 15% of them singletons. The sequenced sample was blood. The receptor source for this set is a woman in her forties or fifties with Graves' ophthalmopathy.

The J gene is TRBJ2-6, the V gene TRBV20-1; D not resolved. Germline CDR1 reads DFQATT; CDR2 reads SNEGSKA (reference sequence). V was trimmed by 0 bases and J by 4 bases, leaving 7 bases between them. The length of the CDR3 is 14 residues. The CDR3 coding sequence is TGCAGTGCTAGAGAGATTGCGGGGGCCAACGTCCTGACTTTC. Translated, it gives CSAREIAGANVLTF.

The chain recombines TRBV6-6 with TRBJ1-3; D unresolved. The ends were cut back, 0 bases at V and 0 bases at J, with 18 bases in the middle. This CDR3 has 19 residues. Per germline, CDR1 MNHNY and CDR2 SVGAGI (reference sequence). The CDR3 here is CASSYSLQSDGSSGNTIYF. DNA for the CDR3: TGTGCCAGCAGTTACTCTTTACAATCAGACGGAAGCTCTGGAAACACCATATATTTT.

This rearrangement joins TRBV14 to TRBJ2-1, with D perhaps being TRBD1 or TRBD2 (5 bases each). The CDR3 loop spans 13 amino acids. Germline CDR1 and CDR2: SGHDN and FVKESK. V shed 1 base and J shed 7 bases, with 8 bases lying between them. CDR3 DNA: TGTGCCAGCAGCCAAGGATGGGGGAATGAGCAGTTCTTC. Translated, it gives CASSQGWGNEQFF.

With respect to this clonotype: Possible read error: a much larger clone is one base away. The CDR3 DNA reads as TGTGCCGGCAGTTTGAACCCAAGGGGGGGTGGAAACACCATATATTTT. As protein: CAGSLNPRGGGNTIYF. V is TRBV28 and J is TRBJ1-3, with D possibly TRBD1 on 6 matching bases. This CDR3 has 16 residues. The germline V gene encodes CDR1 MDHEN and CDR2 SYDVKM.

This clonotype was detected many times. The chain recombines TRBV4-3 with TRBJ2-7; D uncertain. The germline gives CDR1 LGHNA, CDR2 YSLEER. The CDR3 sequence is 16 residues long. Trimming pared 3 bases from V and 7 bases from J, leaving 22 bases between. CDR3 sequence: CASSQDGRPGQEEQYF. The CDR3 DNA reads TGCGCCAGCAGCCAGGACGGAAGACCAGGCCAGGAGGAGCAGTACTTC.

The CDR3 DNA reads as TGTGCCAGCCCCCCGGGTAGCAATCAGCCCCAGCATTTT. Encoded protein: CASPPGSNQPQHF. This chain uses TRBV18 with TRBJ1-5, with D hard to call. The CDR3 is 13 amino acids. Trimming cost V 8 bases and J 0 bases, with 8 bases left between them. Germline lookup yields CDR1 KGHSH and CDR2 LQKENI.

This clonotype occurred many times. CDR3 loop: CAWRRQGVGTEAFF. The CDR3 nucleotides read TGTGCCTGGAGAAGACAGGGAGTTGGGACTGAAGCTTTCTTT. This sequence joins TRBV30 and TRBJ1-1; 7 nucleotides align to TRBD1. J gave up 5 bases and V 3 bases, and 9 bases lay outside the gene matches. The CDR3 sequence is 14 residues long. Germline-derived CDR1 and CDR2 are GTSNPN and SVGIG (reference sequence).

This rearrangement joins TRBV28 to TRBJ1-2, with a possible D match to TRBD1 (5 bases). The V gene lost 0 bases and the J gene lost 2 bases, with 13 bases spanning the gap. Germline V gives CDR1 MDHEN, CDR2 SYDVKM. The CDR3 loop spans 16 amino acids. CDR3 DNA: TGTGCCAGCAGTTTATGGTCTGCAGGGAAGAACTATGGCTACACCTTC. Protein: CASSLWSAGKNYGYTF.

Ten or more counts support this clonotype. A single base separates this from a much larger clone, so it may be a read error. The chain's CDR3 is CASTNLAGGCNEQFF. In DNA form, the CDR3 reads TGTGCCAGCACAAATCTAGCGGGAGGCTGCAATGAGCAGTTCTTC. The chain employs TRBV2 and TRBJ2-1, with 11 bases that match TRBD2. CDR1 is SNHLY and CDR2 is FYNNEI in the germline V gene. The J segment lost 6 bases and the V segment lost 7 bases, leaving 8 bases of the junction unmatched. This CDR3 contains 15 residues.

In this sample, this clonotype turned up many times. V gene TRBV5-5 combines with J gene TRBJ1-2; 7 bases line up with TRBD1. The J segment lost 2 bases and the V segment lost 4 bases, leaving 14 bases of the junction unmatched. The CDR3 is 17 residues long. In germline, CDR1 is SGHKS, CDR2 YYEKEE (reference sequence). CDR3 loop: CASSLLADREYNYGYTF. Here the CDR3 DNA reads TGTGCCAGCAGCCTTCTCGCCGACAGGGAATACAACTATGGCTACACCTTC.

This clonotype was seen ten or more times. This sequence joins TRBV3-1 and TRBJ2-7; 8 nucleotides agree with TRBD2. The V and J ends lost 1 base and 2 bases, in that order; junction bases with no gene match: 7. The germline gives CDR1 LGHDT, CDR2 YNNKEL (reference sequence). CDR3 length: 16 residues. The DNA of the CDR3 is TGTGCCAGCAGCCAAGTTAAAAGCGGGAGTGCCTACGAGCAGTACTTC. It yields the protein CASSQVKSGSAYEQYF.

The V call is TRBV9, the J call TRBJ2-2; possible D gene TRBD2, 5 bases. The length of the CDR3 is 15 residues. Germline V gives CDR1 SGDLS, CDR2 YYNGEE. The V and J ends lost 4 bases and 4 bases respectively, with 14 bases between them. CDR3 DNA: TGTGCCAGCAGCTCAACTGCGGGTCGCACCGGGGAGCTGTTTTTT. Amino acids: CASSSTAGRTGELFF. Complete variable domain (other parts from reference TRBV9 and TRBJ2-2): DSGVTQTPKHLITATGQRVTLRCSPRSGDLSVYWYQQSLDQGLQFLIQYYNGEERAKGNILERFSAQQFPDLHSELNLSSLELGDSALYFCASSSTAGRTGELFFGEGSRLTVL.

About this clonotype itself: The junction differs from germline at one of its ends, possibly a read error. The chain employs TRBV11-2 and TRBJ2-1; D is unresolved. The CDR3 runs to 14 residues. Germline CDR1 SGHAT, CDR2 FQNNGV. In DNA, the CDR3 is TGTGCCAGCAGCTCAACAAGAACCTACAATGAGCGGTTCTTC. It encodes CASSSTRTYNERFF.

The chain employs TRBV6-1 and TRBJ2-7; unclear D gene. Trimming left V 7 bases short and J 1 base short, with 11 bases between. CDR1 MNHNS and CDR2 SASEGT come from the germline V gene. This CDR3 comprises 13 residues. CDR3 loop: CASKGPGSYEQYF. CDR3 nucleotide sequence: TGTGCCAGCAAAGGCCCCGGGTCCTACGAGCAGTACTTC.

This clonotype was picked up a small number of times. This chain links TRBV7-6 with TRBJ2-5; 9 positions agree with TRBD2. V shed 1 base and J 2 bases; nucleotides not matched to a gene: 8. This CDR3 contains 17 residues. Germline V gene data show CDR1 as SGHVS and CDR2 as FNYEAQ. CDR3 DNA: TGTGCCAGCAGCTTAGATTTTAGCGGGAGTTTACAAGAGACCCAGTACTTC. It specifies CASSLDFSGSLQETQYF. Complete variable domain (other parts from reference TRBV7-6 and TRBJ2-5): GAGVSQSPRYKVTKRGQDVALRCDPISGHVSLYWYRQALGQGPEFLTYFNYEAQQDKSGLPNDRFSAERPEGSISTLTIQRTEQRDSAMYRCASSLDFSGSLQETQYFGPGTRLLVL.

The chain recombines TRBV20-1 with TRBJ1-5; no definite D call. Germline-derived CDR1 and CDR2 are DFQATT and SNEGSKA (reference sequence). This CDR3 comprises 16 residues. V lost 1 base to trimming and J lost 6 bases, with 19 bases between them. CDR3 nucleotide sequence: TGCAGTGCTAGAGCGGGGTTGTGGGGAGCGGGTCAGCCCCAGCATTTT. It specifies CSARAGLWGAGQPQHF.

This clonotype came up many times. The CDR3 nucleotides read TGCAGTGCTAGAGACTGGGGAAGTAGCGGGAGGGCTTTCAATGAGCAGTTCTTC. Protein: CSARDWGSSGRAFNEQFF. The chain links TRBV20-1 to TRBJ2-1; 11 bases are a match to TRBD2. Looked up from germline, CDR1 is DFQATT and CDR2 is SNEGSKA (reference sequence). Unmatched junction bases numbered 13, after V lost 0 bases and J lost 6 bases. There are 18 residues in the CDR3.

The chain links TRBV4-3 to TRBJ2-1, with TRBD2 matching over 10 bases. The CDR3 runs 16 residues. The trim removed 0 bases at V and 7 bases at J, leaving 6 bases unmatched. Per germline, CDR1 LGHNA and CDR2 YSLEER. This chain's CDR3 is CASSQDGVAGGNEQFF. The CDR3 region has the DNA TGCGCCAGCAGCCAAGATGGGGTAGCGGGAGGAAATGAGCAGTTCTTC.

This clonotype was seen ten or more times. This sequence joins TRBV9 and TRBJ1-1; maybe TRBD1 (5 bases). Trimming left V 2 bases short and J 0 bases short, with 14 bases between. Per the germline V gene, CDR1 is SGDLS and CDR2 is YYNGEE. The CDR3 has 16 amino acids. The CDR3 DNA follows: TGTGCCAGCAGCGTCGACAGTCTAGGGTTGAACACTGAAGCTTTCTTT. It codes for CASSVDSLGLNTEAFF. Full variable domain (rest looked up from reference TRBV9 and TRBJ1-1): DSGVTQTPKHLITATGQRVTLRCSPRSGDLSVYWYQQSLDQGLQFLIQYYNGEERAKGNILERFSAQQFPDLHSELNLSSLELGDSALYFCASSVDSLGLNTEAFFGQGTRLTVV.

At least ten counts were recorded for this clonotype. The chain links TRBV12-3 or TRBV12-4 to TRBJ2-1; 10 bases match TRBD2. The CDR3 consists of 13 residues. V lost 6 bases, J lost 14 bases, and 10 bases stayed unmatched. The CDR3 nucleotides read TGTGCCAGCAGCTCAACTAGCGGGAATCAAGAGTTCTTC. Protein product: CASSSTSGNQEFF.

The CDR3 DNA reads TGCGCCAGCAGCTTGGATTCAGAAAACAATCAGCCCCAGCATTTT. It codes for CASSLDSENNQPQHF. This chain joins TRBV5-1 and TRBJ1-5; D uncertain. Germline loops: CDR1 SGHRS, CDR2 YFSETQ. Trimming left V 0 bases short and J 3 bases short, with 10 bases between. The CDR3 loop spans 15 amino acids.

This clonotype was counted at least ten times. This chain joins TRBV9 and TRBJ2-5, with 7 bases lining up with TRBD2. Germline assignment: CDR1 SGDLS and CDR2 YYNGEE. This CDR3 is 15 amino acids long. Losses at the gene ends were 6 bases for V and 5 bases for J; bases not matched to a gene: 13. CDR3 nucleotides: TGTGCCAGCACCACTGGGGGAGGGGCGATGGAGACCCAGTACTTC. Translated, it gives CASTTGGGAMETQYF.

Many counts were recorded for this clonotype. This chain links TRBV27 with TRBJ2-1; 7 nucleotides align to TRBD2. The CDR3 covers 17 residues. Per germline, CDR1 MNHEY and CDR2 SMNVEV (reference sequence). V lost 4 bases to trimming and J lost 2 bases; unmatched junction nucleotides: 11. This chain's CDR3 is CASSSGGNYHAYNEQFF. Here the CDR3 DNA reads TGTGCCAGCAGTTCGGGGGGTAACTACCACGCCTACAATGAGCAGTTCTTC.

The V and J genes are TRBV6-1 and TRBJ2-7; D not certain. This CDR3 is 14 amino acids long. Trimming removed 6 bases at V and 4 bases at J, with 16 bases between. Looked up from germline, CDR1 is MNHNS and CDR2 is SASEGT. CDR3 region: CASRRRAREYEQYF. DNA of the CDR3: TGTGCCAGCAGGCGGCGAGCACGAGAGTACGAGCAGTACTTC.